This T cell receptor beta chain was captured in a study of shared T cell receptors in the human thymus (dated by TCRdb to about 2021). For the wider study: The study examined how self-reactive, shared T-cell receptor alpha chains are generated in the human thymus.

Libraries came from the immunoSEQ multiplex PCR assay. TCRdb took this table from immuneACCESS and kept in-frame rearrangements with V and J called. Such tables lack part of the clones; where checked against another copy, unresolved V genes explain under half of the gap, and the rest is unexplained. Here the sample has about 710,000 clones; around 87% occur a single time. Just under 0.0095% of the sample rests with the top ten. Turning to this clone: Its specific antigen is unknown. Nothing much larger sits one base from this clone, and base qualities are not available.

The CDR3 numbers 11 residues from cysteine through phenylalanine. Only the CDR3 portion is preserved as DNA: 33 bases, with reading frame beginning at the first base. At the junction V is shortened by 9 bases and J by 2 bases, with 5 bases in between. CDR1 SNHLY and CDR2 FYNNEI were looked up in the germline V gene. In addition, the sample was reused for a study of human thymus T cells. The second study, in turn, reports: Donors were immunologically healthy infants undergoing open corrective cardiac surgery for congenital heart defects in Finland. Thymus tissue was obtained as surgical resects removed during corrective cardiac surgery. Biased V and J gene segment usage appeared to be present in both thymic and peripheral blood repertoires. According to the related research, thymic TCR repertoires were highly overlapping among unrelated individuals. TCR alpha and beta repertoires from roughly eight infant thymus samples and four related peripheral blood samples were characterized in the study. The infant donors were roughly 7 to 250 days old, and the cohort included six males and a couple of females. Thymocytes were mechanically released from the tissue and were stored as pellets of roughly 10-32 million cells at -70 degrees C. Genomic DNA was extracted from frozen cell pellets with a QIAsymphony instrument. TCRB and TCRAD loci were amplified from a standardized quantity of quality-controlled genomic DNA using the immunoSEQ multiplex PCR assay. The V(D)J region was spanned by amplicons of a length sufficient to cover the CDR3 and to identify V and J genes. The amplicons were sequenced on an Illumina platform via the commercial immunoSEQ service. Primer bias and sequencing errors were corrected as previously described, and TCRAD and TCRB definitions were based on the IMGT database. immunoSEQ Analyzer 3.0 and VDJTools were used for repertoire analysis, which covered basic statistics, V/J segment usage, diversity estimates, rarefaction and pairwise overlap. Diversity was estimated with Chao1, ChaoE, Efron-Thisted, Shannon and inverse Simpson indices, and also on datasets down-sampled to the smallest sample. Repertoire overlap used strict matching of CDR3 nucleotide sequence, V gene and J gene, with Jaccard-based multidimensional scaling clustering. On average, approximately 800,000 unique TCRB clonotypes were obtained from thymus samples, compared with 70,000 to 90,000 from blood samples.

The clonotype comes from a boy younger than two with a congenital heart defect. Donor details come from another sample of the same person, matched by shared clones. Source material: thymocytes. The chain employs TRBV2 and TRBJ2-1, with no reliable assignment of the D segment. CDR3 protein: CASGPYNEQFF. The nucleotides are TGTGCCAGTGGGCCCTACAATGAGCAGTTCTTC.